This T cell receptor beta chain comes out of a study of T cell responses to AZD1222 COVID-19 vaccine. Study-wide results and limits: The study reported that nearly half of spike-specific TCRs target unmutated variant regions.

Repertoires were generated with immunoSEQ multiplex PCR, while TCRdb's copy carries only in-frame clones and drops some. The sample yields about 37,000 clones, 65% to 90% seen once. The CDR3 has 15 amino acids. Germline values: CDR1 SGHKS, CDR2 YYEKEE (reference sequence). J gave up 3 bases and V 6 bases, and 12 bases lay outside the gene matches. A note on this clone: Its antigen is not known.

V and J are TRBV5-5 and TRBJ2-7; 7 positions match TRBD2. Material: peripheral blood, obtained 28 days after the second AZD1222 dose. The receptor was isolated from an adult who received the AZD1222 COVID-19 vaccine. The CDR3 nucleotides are TGTGCCAGCACCTTCCTAGCGGTAGAGGTCTACGAGCAGTACTTC. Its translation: CASTFLAVEVYEQYF.